This TCR beta chain was profiled in a study of post-analysis software for immune sequencing data. Study-level results: The five TRBV segments detected at higher frequency in patients than in controls included TRBV5-6, TRBV5-1 and TRBV20-1.

On this clonotype: The antigen is undetermined.

Trimming cost V 4 bases and J 6 bases, with 13 bases left between them. The CDR3 has 13 residues. Germline V gene sequence: CDR1 LGHDT, CDR2 YNNKEL (reference sequence). Included in the TCR beta cDNA libraries were unique molecular identifiers. Input of about 1 to 11 million T cells yielded a few hundred thousand cDNA molecules. TCRdb called the PCR reads again in MiXCR, with one record for every CDR3 protein. Of roughly 600,000 distinct CDR3 sequences listed, around 44% are singletons. This rearrangement joins TRBV3-1 to TRBJ2-7; D is unclear. Sequencing was performed on blood. This TCR came from a girl aged 10 to 17 with multiple sclerosis. Written as DNA, the CDR3 is TGTGCCAGCAGCCGGATGGACGGTCTCGAGCAGTACTTC. Translation gives CASSRMDGLEQYF.